A single sample is the source of the 26 T cell receptor beta chains below, sequenced in a study of shared clonotypes between healthy human individuals. Profiled with immunoSEQ multiplex PCR; TCRdb holds only in-frame clones, not every one. The table lists about 1.5 million clones, approximately 98% of them singletons, with about 0.42% in the top ten. Sequencing was carried out using naive CD4+ T cells sorted from blood. Indicated subset: CD45RA+ positively selected. The receptors stem from a man aged 25-45 years in good health.

The chain couples TRBV5-1 to TRBJ2-1; TRBD2 matches 8 bases. Trimming cost V 2 bases and J 7 bases; bases outside gene matches: 11. The CDR3 runs 16 residues. From germline, CDR1 is SGHRS and CDR2 YFSETQ. The CDR3 coding sequence is TGCGCCAGCAGCTTCATAGCCGGACTAGCTCGGAATGAGCAGTTCTTC. Residues: CASSFIAGLARNEQFF. The full variable domain, its missing parts supplied by reference TRBV5-1 and TRBJ2-1, is KAGVTQTPRYLIKTRGQQVTLSCSPISGHRSVSWYQQTPGQGLQFLFEYFSETQRNKGNFPGRFSGRQFSNSRSEMNVSTLELGDSALYLCASSFIAGLARNEQFFGPGTRLTVL.

The chain joins TRBV18 to TRBJ2-3; 8 nucleotides match TRBD2. This CDR3 has 16 amino acids. With V trimmed by 3 bases and J by 0 bases, 5 bases remained unmatched. Germline V gene sequence: CDR1 KGHSH, CDR2 LQKENI. The CDR3 loop is CASSPTSGPSTDTQYF. The CDR3 nucleotides are TGTGCCAGCTCACCTACTAGCGGTCCTAGCACAGATACGCAGTATTTT.

The chain combines TRBV7-3 with TRBJ2-5; D not resolved. Germline CDR1 and CDR2: SGHTA and FQGTGA. The CDR3 runs 11 residues. Trimming cost V 2 bases and J 4 bases, with 2 bases left between them. The CDR3 protein is CASSLAETQYF. The CDR3 coding sequence is TGTGCCAGCAGCTTAGCAGAGACCCAGTACTTC.

As for this clone: Other DNA sequences in the same sample also yield this CDR3. The chain links TRBV28 to TRBJ2-7; no reliable D call. The V gene lost 5 bases and the J gene lost 2 bases, with 7 bases spanning the gap. Germline loops: CDR1 MDHEN, CDR2 SYDVKM. CDR3 length equals 12 residues. The CDR3 protein is CASSPGPYEQYF. CDR3 in DNA: TGTGCCAGCAGTCCCGGGCCCTACGAGCAGTACTTC.

Notes on this clone: The germline gene is not matched at one end of the junction; a read error may be the cause. The chain is built from TRBV28 and TRBJ1-4; D possibly corresponds to TRBD1 (6 bases). This CDR3 is 14 amino acids long. The germline gives CDR1 MDHEN, CDR2 SYDVKM. The CDR3 nucleotides are TGTGCCAGTAGTTACGGGGGCTCGGGTGAAAAACTGTTTTTT. Its protein product is CASSYGGSGEKLFF. The whole variable domain, remainder taken from reference TRBV28 and TRBJ1-4, is DVKVTQSSRYLVKRTGEKVFLECVQDMDHENMFWYRQDPGLGLRLIYFSYDVKMKEKGDIPEGYSVSREKKERFSLILESASTNQTSMYLCASSYGGSGEKLFFGSGTQLSVL.

This chain connects TRBV7-3 to TRBJ1-1, with TRBD1 as a possible D gene (5 bases). The CDR3 contains 13 residues. From germline, CDR1 is SGHTA and CDR2 FQGTGA. Trimming pared 5 bases from V and 11 bases from J, leaving 18 bases between. The CDR3 spells CASSPGTLHGAFF. CDR3 coding DNA: TGTGCCAGCAGCCCTGGGACTCTTCACGGGGCTTTCTTT. Using reference TRBV7-3 and TRBJ1-1 for the parts outside the CDR3, the full variable domain is GAGVSQTPSNKVTEKGKYVELRCDPISGHTALYWYRQSLGQGPEFLIYFQGTGAADDSGLPNDRFFAVRPEGSVSTLKIQRTERGDSAVYLCASSPGTLHGAFFGQGTRLTVV.

The chain couples TRBV2 to TRBJ1-1; D is undetermined. Germline lookup yields CDR1 SNHLY and CDR2 FYNNEI. The CDR3 runs 13 residues. Trimming stripped 4 bases from V and 3 bases from J, with 9 bases between. CDR3 in amino acids: CASSGGMDTEAFF. DNA for the CDR3: TGTGCCAGCAGTGGAGGGATGGACACTGAAGCTTTCTTT. Full variable domain (rest looked up from reference TRBV2 and TRBJ1-1): EPEVTQTPSHQVTQMGQEVILRCVPISNHLYFYWYRQILGQKVEFLVSFYNNEISEKSEIFDDQFSVERPDGSNFTLKIRSTKLEDSAMYFCASSGGMDTEAFFGQGTRLTVV.

CDR3 bases: TGTGCCAGCAGCCGTCCGGGTACAGCGGCCACAGATACGCAGTATTTT. Translation gives CASSRPGTAATDTQYF. The gene calls are TRBV11-3 and TRBJ2-3; D is possibly TRBD2 (5 bases). Trimming took off 5 bases at V and 2 bases at J, with 17 bases between the two ends. Looked up from germline, CDR1 is SGHNT and CDR2 is YENEEA. The CDR3 runs 16 residues.

The rearrangement joins TRBV5-1 to TRBJ2-1; 8 positions agree with TRBD2. Germline V lookup: CDR1 SGHRS, CDR2 YFSETQ. V dropped 5 bases and J dropped 0; count of bases not matched to a gene: 4. This CDR3 is 15 amino acids long. CDR3 nucleotide sequence: TGCGCCAGCAGGCTTAGCGGGACCTCCTACAATGAGCAGTTCTTC. This encodes CASRLSGTSYNEQFF.

CDR3 region: CATGVDTQYF. CDR3 in DNA: TGTGCCACGGGGGTAGATACGCAGTATTTT. The chain couples TRBV28 to TRBJ2-3, with a tentative D call TRBD2 (6 bases). The germline V gene encodes CDR1 MDHEN and CDR2 SYDVKM. The CDR3 loop spans 10 amino acids. Trimming shortened V by 10 bases and J by 5 bases, and 7 bases separated the two germline ends.

The count of this clone is one. This chain links TRBV10-1 with TRBJ2-5, with 9 bases aligning to TRBD2. Germline V CDR1 and CDR2: WNHNN, SYGVQD (reference sequence). The CDR3 runs 15 residues. With 0 bases clipped from V and 5 bases from J, the junction kept 4 bases outside the gene matches. The chain's CDR3 is CASSESPSGIETQYF. DNA for the CDR3: TGCGCCAGCAGTGAGTCGCCTAGCGGGATTGAGACCCAGTACTTC.

V is TRBV5-1 and J is TRBJ2-7, with D hard to call. Trimming pared 4 bases from V and 4 bases from J, leaving 15 bases between. Germline V gene sequence: CDR1 SGHRS, CDR2 YFSETQ. The CDR3 has 14 amino acids. CDR3 in DNA: TGCGCCAGCAGCCCACGGCGGAACGCATACGAGCAGTACTTC. It translates to CASSPRRNAYEQYF. Full variable domain (rest looked up from reference TRBV5-1 and TRBJ2-7): KAGVTQTPRYLIKTRGQQVTLSCSPISGHRSVSWYQQTPGQGLQFLFEYFSETQRNKGNFPGRFSGRQFSNSRSEMNVSTLELGDSALYLCASSPRRNAYEQYFGPGTRLTVT.

The rearrangement uses TRBV27 and TRBJ2-7; a weak D match, TRBD1 (6 bases). This CDR3 contains 14 residues. In germline, CDR1 is MNHEY, CDR2 SMNVEV (reference sequence). Trimming stripped 4 bases from V and 2 bases from J, with 12 bases between. Here the CDR3 reads CASSSRGMPYEQYF. CDR3 in DNA: TGTGCCAGCAGTTCCAGGGGAATGCCCTACGAGCAGTACTTC.

About this clone: Other DNA sequences in the sample encode the same CDR3. V and J are TRBV7-2 and TRBJ2-1, with a weak D call TRBD2 (6 bases). The V and J ends lost 6 bases and 9 bases respectively, with 12 bases between them. There are 12 residues in the CDR3. Germline V gene data show CDR1 as SGHTA and CDR2 as FQGNSA. The CDR3 DNA is TGTGCCAGCAGTTTGGGGGGTAGTGAGCAGTTCTTC. It codes for CASSLGGSEQFF.

The count of this clone is one. The chain couples TRBV11-3 to TRBJ2-2; no firm D call. CDR3 length equals 12 residues. Germline loops: CDR1 SGHNT, CDR2 YENEEA. Trimming cost V 5 bases and J 6 bases, with 7 bases left between them. DNA of the CDR3: TGTGCCAGCAGCCAAGGGCCCGGGGAGCTGTTTTTT. This encodes CASSQGPGELFF.

J is TRBJ2-7 and V is TRBV29-1; D not certain. CDR1 SQVTM and CDR2 ANQGSEA come from the germline V gene. The CDR3 has 12 amino acids. V was shortened by 5 bases and J by 2 bases, with 10 bases between the two germline ends. CDR3 in amino acids: CSVTDFAYEQYF. The CDR3 DNA sequence: TGCAGCGTTACAGACTTTGCCTACGAGCAGTACTTC.

V is TRBV18 and J is TRBJ2-7, with 11 positions matching TRBD1. Germline CDR1 KGHSH, CDR2 LQKENI. This CDR3 spans 15 amino acids. V shed 0 bases, J shed 6 bases, and the junction held 4 bases outside the gene matches. In DNA, the CDR3 is TGTGCCAGCTCACCACCGGACAGGGGGCAACTCGAGCAGTACTTC. It encodes CASSPPDRGQLEQYF.

This chain connects TRBV7-9 to TRBJ2-3; TRBD2 aligns across 7 bases. Losses at the gene ends were 0 bases for V and 2 bases for J; bases not matched to a gene: 2. Germline loops: CDR1 SEHNR, CDR2 FQNEAQ (reference sequence). This CDR3 spans 15 amino acids. CDR3 DNA sequence: TGTGCCAGCAGCTTAGCTGCGGGAGCCACAGATACGCAGTATTTT. This translates into CASSLAAGATDTQYF.

This chain links TRBV7-2 with TRBJ2-4, with a tentative D call TRBD1 (6 bases). The CDR3 is made up of 15 amino acids. V was trimmed by 3 bases and J by 1 base, leaving 10 bases between them. Germline loops: CDR1 SGHTA, CDR2 FQGNSA. CDR3 nucleotide sequence: TGTGCCAGCAGCTTTACAGGGACCGCCAAAAACATTCAGTACTTC. Its protein is CASSFTGTAKNIQYF.

This clone was picked up one time. The V call is TRBV7-2, the J call TRBJ1-1, with a tentative D call TRBD1 (5 bases). The CDR3 is made up of 14 amino acids. CDR1 and CDR2 (germline): SGHTA, FQGNSA. V lost 2 bases, J lost 0 bases, and 7 bases lay in between. CDR3 nucleotide sequence: TGTGCCAGCAGCTTAAGGACAATGAACACTGAAGCTTTCTTT. Translated, it gives CASSLRTMNTEAFF.

The chain couples TRBV29-1 to TRBJ2-1; 8 bases fit TRBD1. Per the germline V gene, CDR1 is SQVTM and CDR2 is ANQGSEA. The CDR3 has 15 amino acids. V dropped 5 bases and J dropped 0; count of bases not matched to a gene: 6. The CDR3 reads CSVQGAMNSYNEQFF. The CDR3 bases are TGCAGCGTTCAGGGGGCCATGAACTCCTACAATGAGCAGTTCTTC.

The gene calls are TRBV27 and TRBJ2-5; 8 nucleotides line up with TRBD2. The CDR3 is 14 residues long. Germline loops: CDR1 MNHEY, CDR2 SMNVEV (reference sequence). Trimming at V came to 2 bases and at J to 5 bases, leaving 4 bases not matched to a gene. The chain's CDR3 is CASSLGAGVETQYF. CDR3 coding DNA: TGTGCCAGCAGTTTAGGAGCGGGAGTCGAGACCCAGTACTTC.

This chain joins TRBV11-2 and TRBJ2-5; 8 bases map to TRBD2. The germline CDR1 and CDR2 sequences are SGHAT and FQNNGV. CDR3 length equals 15 residues. V trimming: 0 bases; J trimming: 5 bases; junction bases outside the gene matches: 5. The CDR3 DNA is TGTGCCAGCAGCTTAGATCGGGGGGGTAGGGAGACCCAGTACTTC. This sequence encodes CASSLDRGGRETQYF.

The chain links TRBV5-1 to TRBJ2-2, with D maybe TRBD1 (6 bases). CDR1 is SGHRS, CDR2 YFSETQ, per germline. This CDR3 has 15 amino acids. Between the trimmed V and J ends, which lost 0 bases and 5 bases, there was a span of 11 bases. The CDR3 protein is CASSLAQGKTGELFF. The CDR3 DNA sequence: TGCGCCAGCAGCTTGGCACAGGGCAAAACCGGGGAGCTGTTTTTT.

The chain has TRBV2 and TRBJ2-3; D unclear. CDR3 length: 11 amino acids. Looked up from germline, CDR1 is SNHLY and CDR2 is FYNNEI. The V and J ends lost 7 bases and 2 bases respectively, with 4 bases between them. The CDR3, as DNA: TGTGCCAGCACCTTCACAGATACGCAGTATTTT. Translated: CASTFTDTQYF.

This chain uses TRBV5-1 with TRBJ2-2, with TRBD1 as a possible D gene (7 bases). This CDR3 is built from 16 residues. The V and J ends lost 1 base and 1 base respectively, with 11 bases between them. Germline V lookup: CDR1 SGHRS, CDR2 YFSETQ. The CDR3 sequence: CASSLLQGGNTGELFF. Here the CDR3 DNA reads TGCGCCAGCAGCTTGCTCCAGGGGGGGAACACCGGGGAGCTGTTTTTT.